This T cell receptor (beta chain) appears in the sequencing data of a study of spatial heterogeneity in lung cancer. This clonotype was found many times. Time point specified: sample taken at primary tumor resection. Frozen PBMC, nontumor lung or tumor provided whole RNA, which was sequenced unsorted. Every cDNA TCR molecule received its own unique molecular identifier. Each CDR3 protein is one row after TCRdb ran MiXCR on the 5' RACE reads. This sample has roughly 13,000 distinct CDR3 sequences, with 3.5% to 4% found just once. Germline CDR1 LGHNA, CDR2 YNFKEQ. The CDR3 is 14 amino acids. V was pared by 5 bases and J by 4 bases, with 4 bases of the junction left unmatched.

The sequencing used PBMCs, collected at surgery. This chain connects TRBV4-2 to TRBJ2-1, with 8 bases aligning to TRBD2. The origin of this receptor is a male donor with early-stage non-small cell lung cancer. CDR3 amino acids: CASSGTSGYNEQFF. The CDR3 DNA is TGTGCCAGCAGCGGAACTAGCGGATACAATGAGCAGTTCTTC.